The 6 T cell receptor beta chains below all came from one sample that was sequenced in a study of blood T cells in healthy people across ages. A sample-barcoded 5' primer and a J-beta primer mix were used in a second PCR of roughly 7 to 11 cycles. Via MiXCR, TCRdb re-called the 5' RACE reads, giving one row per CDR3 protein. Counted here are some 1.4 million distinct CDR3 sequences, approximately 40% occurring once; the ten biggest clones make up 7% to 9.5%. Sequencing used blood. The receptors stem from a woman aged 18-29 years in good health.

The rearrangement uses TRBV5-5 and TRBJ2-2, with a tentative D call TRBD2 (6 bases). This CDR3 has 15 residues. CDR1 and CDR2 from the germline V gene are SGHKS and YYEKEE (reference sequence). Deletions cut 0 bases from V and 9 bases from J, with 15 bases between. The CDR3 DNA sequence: TGTGCCAGCAGCTTGGATGGACTACCGCACCGGGAGCTGTTTTTT. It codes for CASSLDGLPHRELFF.

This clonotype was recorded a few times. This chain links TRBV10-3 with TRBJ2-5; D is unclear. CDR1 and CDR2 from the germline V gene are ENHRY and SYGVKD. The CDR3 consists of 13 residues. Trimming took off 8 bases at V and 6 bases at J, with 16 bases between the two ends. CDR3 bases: TGTGCCATCGCTGGGGAATTCTTACAGACCCAGTACTTC. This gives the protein CAIAGEFLQTQYF.

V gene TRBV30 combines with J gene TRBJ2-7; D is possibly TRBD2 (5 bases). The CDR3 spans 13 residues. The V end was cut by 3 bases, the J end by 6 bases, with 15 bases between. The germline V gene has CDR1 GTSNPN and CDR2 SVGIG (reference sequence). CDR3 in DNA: TGTGCCTGGAGACGGGGTCCAAGGGCCGAGCAGTACTTC. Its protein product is CAWRRGPRAEQYF.

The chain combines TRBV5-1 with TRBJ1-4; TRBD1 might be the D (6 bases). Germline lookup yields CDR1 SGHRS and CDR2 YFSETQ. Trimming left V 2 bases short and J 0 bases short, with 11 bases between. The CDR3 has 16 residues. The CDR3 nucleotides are TGCGCCAGCAGCTTACTAACAGGGACAACTAATGAAAAACTGTTTTTT. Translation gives CASSLLTGTTNEKLFF. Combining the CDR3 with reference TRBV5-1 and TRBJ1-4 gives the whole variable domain KAGVTQTPRYLIKTRGQQVTLSCSPISGHRSVSWYQQTPGQGLQFLFEYFSETQRNKGNFPGRFSGRQFSNSRSEMNVSTLELGDSALYLCASSLLTGTTNEKLFFGSGTQLSVL.

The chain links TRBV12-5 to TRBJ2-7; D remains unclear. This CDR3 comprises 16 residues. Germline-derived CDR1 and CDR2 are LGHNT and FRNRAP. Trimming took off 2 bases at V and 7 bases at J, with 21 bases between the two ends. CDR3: CASGLNPQSRAGEQYF. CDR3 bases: TGTGCTAGTGGTTTGAACCCCCAGTCCCGGGCCGGGGAGCAGTACTTC.

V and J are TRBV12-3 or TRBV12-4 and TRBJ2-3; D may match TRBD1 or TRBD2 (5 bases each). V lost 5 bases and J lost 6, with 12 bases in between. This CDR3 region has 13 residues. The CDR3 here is CASSARDPDTQYF. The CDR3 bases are TGTGCCAGCAGTGCCCGGGACCCCGATACGCAGTATTTT.